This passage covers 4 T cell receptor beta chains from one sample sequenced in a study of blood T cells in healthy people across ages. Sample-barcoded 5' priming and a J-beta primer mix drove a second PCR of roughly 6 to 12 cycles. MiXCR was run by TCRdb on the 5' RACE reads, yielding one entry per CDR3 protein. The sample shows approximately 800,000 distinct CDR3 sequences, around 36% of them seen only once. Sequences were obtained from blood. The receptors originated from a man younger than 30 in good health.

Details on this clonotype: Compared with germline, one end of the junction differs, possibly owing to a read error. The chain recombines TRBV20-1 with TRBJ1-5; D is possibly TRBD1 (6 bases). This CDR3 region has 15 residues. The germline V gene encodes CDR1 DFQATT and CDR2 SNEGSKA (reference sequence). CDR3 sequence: CSARDRRGGNQPQNF. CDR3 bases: TGCAGTGCTAGAGATCGCAGGGGTGGCAATCAGCCCCAGAATTTT.

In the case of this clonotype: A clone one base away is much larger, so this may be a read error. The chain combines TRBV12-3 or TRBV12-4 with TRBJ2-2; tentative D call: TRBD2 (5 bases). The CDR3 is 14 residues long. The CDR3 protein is CASSLGGSTGEPFF. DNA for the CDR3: TGTGCCAGCAGTTTAGGGGGAAGCACCGGGGAGCCGTTTTTT.

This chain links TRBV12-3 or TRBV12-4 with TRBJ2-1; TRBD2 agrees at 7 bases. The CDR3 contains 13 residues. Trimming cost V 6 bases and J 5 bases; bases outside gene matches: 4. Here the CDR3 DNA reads TGTGCCAGCAGCCGGGACTACAACAATGAGCAGTTCTTC. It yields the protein CASSRDYNNEQFF.

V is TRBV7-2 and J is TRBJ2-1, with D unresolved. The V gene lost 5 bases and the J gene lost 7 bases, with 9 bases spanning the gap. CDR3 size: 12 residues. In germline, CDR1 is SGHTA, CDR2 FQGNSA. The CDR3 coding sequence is TGTGCCAGCAGCCCCACGCTAAATGAGCAGTTCTTC. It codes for CASSPTLNEQFF.